The clone carrying this T cell receptor beta chain has only one observation. The CDR3 loop spans 16 amino acids. Germline CDR1 reads MDHEN; CDR2 reads SYDVKM. Deletions cut 6 bases from V and 5 bases from J, with 22 bases between. This sample was taken from a study of blood T cell repertoires in COVID-19. Study-wide background: Nucleic acid was either cDNA or gDNA, and it came from T cells, B-cell-depleted T cells, or PBMCs.

Original processing notes: Reference gene primer amplification in the assay estimated nucleated cell counts. Generated by immunoSEQ multiplex PCR, the TCRdb table keeps only in-frame clones and is missing some. Clone size and V and J calls were adopted from that table, with D and trimming inferred from the DNA. Counted here are approximately 260,000 clones, approximately 80% occurring once; the ten biggest clones make up around 3.6%. The source is a woman in her 40s with active or convalescent COVID-19. The rearrangement links TRBV28 to TRBJ2-5, with D possibly matching TRBD2 (6 bases). Input material: peripheral blood. CDR3 loop: CASSPSLGGLSETQYF. DNA for the CDR3: TGTGCCAGCAGCCCATCGCTGGGGGGTCTCTCGGAGACCCAGTACTTC.